The 12 T cell receptor beta chains listed next were all sequenced from one sample in a study of OX40 agonist ivuxolimab in advanced cancers. Profiled with immunoSEQ multiplex PCR; TCRdb holds only in-frame clones, not every one. The repertoire holds around 78,000 clones, with 81% as singletons. The specimen comprised CD4+ or CD8+ T cells sorted from blood, sampled in a trial of the OX40 agonist ivuxolimab. These receptors originate from an adult with an advanced solid tumor such as melanoma, head and neck, liver or kidney cancer.

V usage is TRBV6-5 and J usage is TRBJ2-7; 12 bases align to TRBD2. The CDR3 is made up of 15 amino acids. With 8 bases clipped from V and 1 base from J, the junction kept 6 bases outside the gene matches. Germline V gene sequence: CDR1 MNHEY, CDR2 SVGAGI. The CDR3 loop is CASRLAGGRSYEQYF. DNA of the CDR3: TGTGCCAGCCGCCTAGCGGGGGGGCGTTCCTACGAGCAGTACTTC.

The chain couples TRBV7-3 to TRBJ2-7; TRBD2 is a possible D gene (5 bases). Germline CDR1 reads SGHTA; CDR2 reads FQGTGA. This CDR3 has 13 amino acids. With 3 bases removed from V and 4 bases from J, the gap between germline ends came to 10 bases. The CDR3 DNA reads as TGTGCCAGCAGCTTCTTTCGGGAATACGAGCAGTACTTC. As protein: CASSFFREYEQYF.

The V gene is TRBV4-1, the J gene TRBJ1-4; TRBD1 matches 7 bases. CDR1 is MGHRA, CDR2 YSYEKL, per germline. This CDR3 is 15 amino acids long. V was clipped by 1 base and J by 3 bases; unmatched bases: 2. The CDR3 coding sequence is TGCGCCAGCAGCCAAGGACAGGGTCCTAATGAAAAACTGTTTTTT. As protein: CASSQGQGPNEKLFF.

V and J are TRBV19 and TRBJ2-7; a possible D gene is TRBD1 (6 bases). Per germline, CDR1 LNHDA and CDR2 SQIVND (reference sequence). Trimming stripped 5 bases from V and 7 bases from J, with 15 bases between. The CDR3 runs to 13 residues. The CDR3 bases are TGTGCCAGTAGTTGGGACAACTGGGGAGAGCAGTACTTC. Translation: CASSWDNWGEQYF.

In its sample, this clone was seen many times. The chain combines TRBV19 with TRBJ1-2, with 10 bases lining up with TRBD1. Unmatched junction bases numbered 7, after V lost 7 bases and J lost 2 bases. The CDR3 sequence is 15 residues long. CDR1 LNHDA and CDR2 SQIVND come from the germline V gene (reference sequence). CDR3 DNA sequence: TGTGCCAGTACCCTGGCGGGACAGGGGAACTATGGCTACACCTTC. Its translation: CASTLAGQGNYGYTF.

This clone was picked up one time. This sequence joins TRBV6-6 and TRBJ1-3; D is undetermined. Between the trimmed V and J ends, which lost 6 bases and 0 bases, there was a span of 15 bases. Germline-derived CDR1 and CDR2 are MNHNY and SVGAGI (reference sequence). This CDR3 has 16 residues. The CDR3 DNA reads TGTGCCAGCAGCCGCCTGACATTTCCCTCTGGAAACACCATATATTTT. It specifies CASSRLTFPSGNTIYF.

The chain combines TRBV2 with TRBJ1-1; D gene unclear. This CDR3 has 11 residues. Trimming cost V 0 bases and J 8 bases, with 4 bases left between them. Germline loops: CDR1 SNHLY, CDR2 FYNNEI. The CDR3 protein is CASSEAGEAFF. The CDR3 DNA sequence: TGTGCCAGCAGTGAAGCCGGGGAAGCTTTCTTT.

The V and J genes are TRBV7-9 and TRBJ1-5; 7 bases agree with TRBD1. V trimming: 5 bases; J trimming: 7 bases; junction bases outside the gene matches: 11. Germline V gene lookup returns CDR1 SEHNR and CDR2 FQNEAQ (reference sequence). This CDR3 region has 15 residues. Here the CDR3 DNA reads TGTGCCAGCAGCCAAGAGAGGGGGCGCGGACAGCCCCAGCATTTT. Its protein product is CASSQERGRGQPQHF.

This clone was picked up a small number of times. The rearrangement links TRBV2 to TRBJ1-6; D is perhaps TRBD1 (5 bases). The CDR3 is 15 residues long. The V end lost 4 bases, the J end lost 14 bases, and 21 bases lay between the germline ends. The germline V gene has CDR1 SNHLY and CDR2 FYNNEI. The CDR3 reads CASSAVAAGPSTLHF. The CDR3 DNA is TGTGCCAGCAGTGCCGTAGCGGCGGGGCCGTCGACCCTCCACTTT.

The chain is built from TRBV5-6 and TRBJ1-5; no firm D call. Trimming shortened V by 4 bases and J by 4 bases, and 9 bases separated the two germline ends. Germline lookup yields CDR1 SGHDT and CDR2 YYEEEE. This CDR3 is 13 amino acids long. CDR3 region: CASSADGNQPQHF. In DNA, the CDR3 is TGTGCCAGCAGCGCGGACGGAAATCAGCCCCAGCATTTT.

The gene calls are TRBV6-4 and TRBJ1-2; 10 nucleotides match TRBD1. The CDR3 sequence is 15 residues long. The ends lost 6 bases at V and 5 bases at J; junction bases unmatched: 9. The germline CDR1 and CDR2 sequences are MRHNA and SNTAGT. The CDR3 DNA follows: TGTGCCAGCAGCCTAACCGGGACAGGGGAATATGGCTACACCTTC. Translation gives CASSLTGTGEYGYTF.

V is TRBV7-8 and J is TRBJ2-7; 8 bases are a match to TRBD2. With the DNA end fitting TRBJ2-1 better, the J assignment may be wrong. This CDR3 spans 15 amino acids. Germline V CDR1 and CDR2: SGHVS, FQNEAQ. The DNA of the CDR3 is TGTGCCAGCAGCCGAACCGGGACTAGTCCTAATGAGCAGTTCTTC. Translation: CASSRTGTSPNEQFF.